This T cell receptor (beta chain) came from a study of T cells in Graves' hyperthyroidism and ophthalmopathy. The CDR3 sequence is 14 residues long. Germline CDR1 and CDR2: SQVTM and ANQGSEA. RNA transcripts were the template for amplifying TCR beta CDR3 regions. An initial round of RT-PCR targeting the TCR CDR3 relied on the HTBI primer set. TCRdb reprocessed the multiplex PCR reads with MiXCR, giving one entry per CDR3 protein. This sample has some 500,000 distinct CDR3 sequences, with approximately 15% found just once. Material: blood. This rearrangement joins TRBV29-1 to TRBJ1-1; D is unresolved. The receptor's source is a woman aged 18-29 years with Graves' hyperthyroidism. CDR3: CSGHRRADGTEAFF. The CDR3 bases are TGCAGTGGCCATCGAAGGGCGGATGGCACTGAAGCTTTCTTT. The full variable domain, completed using reference TRBV29-1 and TRBJ1-1, is SAVISQKPSRDICQRGTSLTIQCQVDSQVTMMFWYRQQPGQSLTLIATANQGSEATYESGFVIDKFPISRPNLTFSTLTVSNMSPEDSSIYLCSGHRRADGTEAFFGQGTRLTVV.